These 21 T cell receptor beta chains came from one sample sequenced in a study of tumour-infiltrating T cells in Burkitt lymphoma. Clones were read by immunoSEQ multiplex PCR, and TCRdb kept only the in-frame ones, dropping some. This sample yields about 15,000 clones, of which 80% are seen a single time; less than 2.5% belongs to the top ten. Sequencing was done on a sample of tumor tissue. The source of these receptors is a human donor with diffuse large B-cell lymphoma.

The V gene is TRBV9, the J gene TRBJ2-3, with D tentatively TRBD2 (6 bases). This CDR3 is built from 14 residues. Trimming stripped 1 base from V and 10 bases from J, with 16 bases between. From germline, CDR1 is SGDLS and CDR2 YYNGEE. CDR3 sequence: CASSVPLTSHPQYF. DNA for the CDR3: TGTGCCAGCAGCGTACCTCTGACTAGTCATCCGCAGTATTTT.

Here the CDR3 reads CATSKDALGEAFF. In nucleotides, the CDR3 is TGTGCCACTAGTAAGGACGCCCTAGGTGAAGCTTTCTTT. The V call is TRBV10-3, the J call TRBJ1-1; no clear D gene. The CDR3 runs to 13 residues. Germline V CDR1 and CDR2: ENHRY, SYGVKD. Trimming removed 10 bases at V and 7 bases at J, with 19 bases between.

The V gene is TRBV9, the J gene TRBJ2-3; D possibly corresponds to TRBD2 (7 bases). The CDR3 is 17 residues long. The germline V and J ends were trimmed by 0 bases and 0 bases, with 14 bases remaining between them. Germline CDR1 reads SGDLS; CDR2 reads YYNGEE. The CDR3 region has the DNA TGTGCCAGCAGCGTAGAGGGGGGCGGGGGCAGCACAGATACGCAGTATTTT. Residues: CASSVEGGGGSTDTQYF.

This clone was observed a few times. The rearrangement links TRBV6-4 to TRBJ2-1; TRBD2 matches 7 bases. Germline CDR1 reads MRHNA; CDR2 reads SNTAGT. V shed 3 bases, J shed 2 bases, and the junction held 4 bases outside the gene matches. CDR3 length equals 15 residues. In DNA, the CDR3 is TGTGCCAGCAGTGAAGAAGCGGGGCCCTACAATGAGCAGTTCTTC. Translating it yields CASSEEAGPYNEQFF.

The V and J genes are TRBV9 and TRBJ2-7; 8 nucleotides agree with TRBD1. Germline V CDR1 and CDR2: SGDLS, YYNGEE. This CDR3 contains 15 residues. The V segment lost 2 bases and the J segment 2 bases; nucleotides outside the gene matches: 6. CDR3 DNA: TGTGCCAGCAGCGTCGGACAGGGAAGTCCCTACGAGCAGTACTTC. Protein sequence: CASSVGQGSPYEQYF.

The chain combines TRBV5-6 with TRBJ1-1, with 7 positions matching TRBD1. The trim removed 4 bases at V and 0 bases at J, leaving 9 bases unmatched. The CDR3 contains 16 residues. The germline gives CDR1 SGHDT, CDR2 YYEEEE. The DNA for the CDR3 is TGTGCCAGCAGCGGGACAGTTACCTTTATGAACACTGAAGCTTTCTTT. It yields the protein CASSGTVTFMNTEAFF.

The gene calls are TRBV18 and TRBJ1-1; the D gene is possibly TRBD1 (5 bases). Trimming stripped 3 bases from V and 0 bases from J, with 8 bases between. This CDR3 contains 14 residues. Germline assignment: CDR1 KGHSH and CDR2 LQKENI. CDR3 in amino acids: CASSPTVMNTEAFF. The CDR3, as DNA: TGTGCCAGCTCACCGACAGTAATGAACACTGAAGCTTTCTTT. The full variable domain, with the rest looked up from reference TRBV18 and TRBJ1-1, is NAGVMQNPRHLVRRRGQEARLRCSPMKGHSHVYWYRQLPEEGLKFMVYLQKENIIDESGMPKERFSAEFPKEGPSILRIQQVVRGDSAAYFCASSPTVMNTEAFFGQGTRLTVV.

There are a few counts of this clone. This chain joins TRBV12-5 and TRBJ1-3, with a weak D call TRBD1 (6 bases). The germline gives CDR1 LGHNT, CDR2 FRNRAP. V was clipped by 0 bases and J by 1 base, with 10 bases between them. CDR3 length: 16 amino acids. CDR3: CASGLVGGGSGNTIYF. The CDR3 DNA follows: TGTGCTAGTGGTTTGGTCGGAGGGGGTTCTGGAAACACCATATATTTT.

This sequence joins TRBV2 and TRBJ2-7; the D gene is possibly TRBD2 (6 bases). In germline, CDR1 is SNHLY, CDR2 FYNNEI. V was pared by 3 bases and J by 3 bases, with 6 bases between. This CDR3 spans 12 amino acids. The CDR3 reads CASSEGGYEQYF. As DNA, the CDR3 is TGTGCCAGCAGTGAGGGGGGCTACGAGCAGTACTTC.

The genes are TRBV10-1 and TRBJ1-6, with D unresolved. V was cut by 3 bases and J by 4 bases, with 13 bases left in between. Looked up from germline, CDR1 is WNHNN and CDR2 is SYGVQD (reference sequence). This CDR3 is built from 16 residues. CDR3 in DNA: TGCGCCAGCAGTGAATCCCCGGTGGGGTATAATTCACCCCTCCACTTT. Translated, it gives CASSESPVGYNSPLHF.

The rearrangement uses TRBV9 and TRBJ2-2, with D unclear. Deletions cut 0 bases from V and 8 bases from J, with 8 bases between. The germline V gene has CDR1 SGDLS and CDR2 YYNGEE. The length of the CDR3 is 13 residues. For the CDR3, the DNA is TGTGCCAGCAGCGTAGTTTTTGTGGGGGAGCTGTTTTTT. This gives the protein CASSVVFVGELFF.

Concerning this clone: Germline is not matched at one junction end, which may reflect a read error. V is TRBV7-7 and J is TRBJ2-5, with 8 bases identical to TRBD2. The CDR3 is made up of 15 amino acids. Germline CDR1 reads SSHAT; CDR2 reads FNYEAQ (reference sequence). CDR3 in DNA: TGTGCTAGCAGCTTAGCCGGGGGGGCCCGAGAGACCCAGTACTTC. Translation gives CASSLAGGARETQYF.

The gene calls are TRBV10-3 and TRBJ2-5, with D possibly being TRBD2 (6 bases). This CDR3 spans 16 amino acids. V was pared by 3 bases and J by 1 base, with 15 bases between. The germline CDR1 and CDR2 sequences are ENHRY and SYGVKD. This chain's CDR3 is CAISDPSGAFQETQYF. DNA of the CDR3: TGTGCCATCAGTGACCCGTCGGGAGCCTTCCAAGAGACCCAGTACTTC.

The chain combines TRBV4-1 with TRBJ2-7, with D uncertain. The ends were cut back, 0 bases at V and 3 bases at J, with 12 bases in the middle. The CDR3 runs to 15 residues. Germline loops: CDR1 MGHRA, CDR2 YSYEKL. The CDR3 loop is CASSQEQRTDYEQYF. In DNA, the CDR3 is TGCGCCAGCAGCCAAGAACAAAGGACCGACTACGAGCAGTACTTC.

This clone was seen only once. The genes are TRBV20-1 and TRBJ2-3; D gene unclear. From germline, CDR1 is DFQATT and CDR2 SNEGSKA (reference sequence). The CDR3 runs 11 residues. The germline V and J ends were trimmed by 7 bases and 8 bases, with 13 bases remaining between them. CDR3 protein: CSGPYAGTQYF. In DNA form, the CDR3 reads TGCAGTGGTCCGTACGCAGGTACGCAGTATTTT.

The rearrangement uses TRBV5-6 and TRBJ2-5, with D uncertain. V gave up 4 bases and J gave up 4 bases, with 5 bases separating them. The CDR3 consists of 11 residues. Germline CDR1 and CDR2: SGHDT and YYEEEE. Written as DNA, the CDR3 is TGTGCCAGCAGCATGCTAGAGACCCAGTACTTC. It specifies CASSMLETQYF.

This rearrangement joins TRBV9 to TRBJ2-3, with 10 bases aligning to TRBD2. CDR1 SGDLS and CDR2 YYNGEE come from the germline V gene. The CDR3 contains 16 residues. Trimming at V came to 1 base and at J to 2 bases, leaving 4 bases not matched to a gene. The CDR3 DNA reads TGTGCCAGCAGCGTAAGCGGGAGGGCCCCCACAGATACGCAGTATTTT. Protein product: CASSVSGRAPTDTQYF.

V usage is TRBV7-2 and J usage is TRBJ1-2; 7 bases fit TRBD1. The CDR3 runs 14 residues. The J segment lost 4 bases and the V segment lost 4 bases, leaving 6 bases of the junction unmatched. The germline CDR1 and CDR2 sequences are SGHTA and FQGNSA. The CDR3 protein is CASSSTGRVYGYTF. The CDR3, as DNA: TGTGCCAGCAGCTCGACAGGGCGAGTCTATGGCTACACCTTC.

This rearrangement joins TRBV9 to TRBJ2-2, with D unclear. From germline, CDR1 is SGDLS and CDR2 YYNGEE. The germline V and J ends were trimmed by 4 bases and 5 bases, with 3 bases remaining between them. The CDR3 contains 11 residues. The DNA of the CDR3 is TGTGCCAGCAGCATAACCGGGGAGCTGTTTTTT. Amino acids: CASSITGELFF. Based on the CDR3 plus reference TRBV9 and TRBJ2-2, the full variable domain is DSGVTQTPKHLITATGQRVTLRCSPRSGDLSVYWYQQSLDQGLQFLIQYYNGEERAKGNILERFSAQQFPDLHSELNLSSLELGDSALYFCASSITGELFFGEGSRLTVL.

This clone has more than one count but fewer than ten. The J gene is TRBJ2-2, the V gene TRBV18, with D hard to call. There are 11 residues in the CDR3. Trimming removed 3 bases at V and 8 bases at J, with 4 bases between. The germline gives CDR1 KGHSH, CDR2 LQKENI. CDR3 coding DNA: TGTGCCAGCTCACCGGCGGGGGAGCTGTTTTTT. It translates to CASSPAGELFF. Based on the CDR3 plus reference TRBV18 and TRBJ2-2, the full variable domain is NAGVMQNPRHLVRRRGQEARLRCSPMKGHSHVYWYRQLPEEGLKFMVYLQKENIIDESGMPKERFSAEFPKEGPSILRIQQVVRGDSAAYFCASSPAGELFFGEGSRLTVL.

V gene TRBV7-8 combines with J gene TRBJ1-4; D is uncertain. V lost 5 bases and J lost 0, with 10 bases in between. Germline V gene data show CDR1 as SGHVS and CDR2 as FQNEAQ. This CDR3 has 15 amino acids. For the CDR3, the DNA is TGTGCCAGCAGCGTCGGGGTTGCAACTAATGAAAAACTGTTTTTT. Its protein is CASSVGVATNEKLFF.